The 8 T cell receptor beta chains below come from one sample, sequenced in a study of T-cell reconstitution after alpha-beta-depleted transplantation in children (dated by TCRdb to between 2015 and 2016). What the treatment or condition label conveys for this sample: allogeneic hematopoietic cell transplantation with graft depleted of TCRalphabeta T cells and CD19 B cells. The library was produced with PCR. TCRdb names Illumina HiSeq 2500 as the instrument used. TCR libraries were prepared with molecular barcoding, using unique molecular identifiers to normalize TCRbeta repertoire quantification. TCRdb reran the public reads through fastp at Q25 and MiXCR, keeping productive beta chains. Rows are combined by CDR3 protein, so each entry shows the most common genes and DNA. This sample gives hundreds of thousands of distinct CDR3 sequences in total; about 12% of them show up just once. In total, the top ten clones hold 0.79% of the sample.

Here the sequenced sample was PBMCs, taken before TCRalphabeta/CD19-depleted stem cell transplant. The receptors shown here come from a girl between 2 and 10 years old with congenital amegakaryocytic thrombocytopenia, due to receive a stem cell transplant.

This clonotype was detected many times. V is TRBV29-1 and J is TRBJ2-3; D is unresolved. Between the trimmed V and J ends, which lost 6 bases and 7 bases, there was a span of 11 bases. CDR3 length: 11 residues. Germline V CDR1 and CDR2: SQVTM, ANQGSEA. CDR3 sequence reads: CSVPLRNTQYF. CDR3 nucleotide sequence: TGCAGCGTCCCCTTAAGGAATACGCAGTATTTT.

This chain links TRBV2 with TRBJ1-2; D is undetermined. The V gene lost 7 bases and the J gene lost 8 bases, with 14 bases spanning the gap. The CDR3 is 12 residues long. Germline-derived CDR1 and CDR2 are SNHLY and FYNNEI. The CDR3 spells CASNLAPAGYTF. The CDR3 DNA follows: TGTGCCAGCAACCTCGCGCCCGCAGGCTACACCTTC.

This clonotype was recorded a few times. The chain couples TRBV27 to TRBJ2-7; a weak D match, TRBD2 (5 bases). The CDR3 covers 17 residues. CDR1 is MNHEY, CDR2 SMNVEV, per germline (reference sequence). Trimming took 0 bases from V and 0 from J, leaving 15 bases between them. The CDR3 DNA follows: TGTGCCAGCAGTTTATCGGGGTTGCGGGCCTCCTCCTACGAGCAGTACTTC. Residues: CASSLSGLRASSYEQYF.

This sequence joins TRBV7-9 and TRBJ2-1; D may correspond to TRBD1 or TRBD2 (5 bases each). Looked up from germline, CDR1 is SEHNR and CDR2 is FQNEAQ (reference sequence). Trimming left V 5 bases short and J 4 bases short, with 30 bases between. CDR3 size: 20 residues. The CDR3 sequence: CASSPGALGFDIGDYNEQFF. DNA of the CDR3: TGTGCCAGCAGCCCCGGGGCCCTCGGGTTCGATATAGGGGATTACAATGAGCAGTTCTTC.

The rearrangement joins TRBV20-1 to TRBJ2-1; D gene unclear. This CDR3 is 12 amino acids long. CDR1 is DFQATT and CDR2 is SNEGSKA in the germline V gene (reference sequence). V was shortened by 5 bases and J by 4 bases, with 9 bases between the two germline ends. Here the CDR3 reads CSAPAIYNEQFF. DNA for the CDR3: TGCAGTGCTCCAGCGATTTACAATGAGCAGTTCTTC.

This clonotype has more than one count but fewer than ten. This sequence joins TRBV25-1 and TRBJ2-7; possibly TRBD2 for D (5 bases). The CDR3 covers 13 residues. Germline CDR1 and CDR2: MGHDK and SYGVNS. V dropped 1 base and J dropped 5 bases, with 9 bases sitting between them. CDR3 residues: CASSESGVHEQYF. The CDR3 DNA reads TGTGCCAGCAGTGAATCCGGGGTACACGAGCAGTACTTC.

This clonotype was recorded at least ten times. The chain links TRBV5-1 to TRBJ2-1; D uncertain. The CDR3 covers 13 residues. Trimming shortened V by 7 bases and J by 5 bases, and 13 bases separated the two germline ends. The germline gives CDR1 SGHRS, CDR2 YFSETQ. In DNA, the CDR3 is TGCGCCAGCCGAGGAACCTCGGACAATGAGCAGTTCTTC. Amino acids: CASRGTSDNEQFF.

The rearrangement links TRBV27 to TRBJ2-5, with D maybe TRBD2 (6 bases). The CDR3 sequence is 15 residues long. The germline V gene has CDR1 MNHEY and CDR2 SMNVEV (reference sequence). V was pared by 7 bases and J by 1 base, with 16 bases between. The CDR3 DNA follows: TGTGCCAGCAAAGGTCACCCCGGGGGCCAAGAGACCCAGTACTTC. Translating gives CASKGHPGGQETQYF.